The 19 T cell receptor beta chains presented below share a single source sample, sequenced in a study of long-term antiretroviral therapy in people with HIV. Version v3.0 of the immunoSEQ assay ran at survey level. Profiling relied on immunoSEQ multiplex PCR, and the TCRdb table lists in-frame clones only, not all of them. The table records about 36,000 clones, approximately 83% of them present only once. The sample was unsorted PBMCs, taken 2.2 years after starting antiretroviral therapy. Every receptor here comes from a man between 18 and 29 years old with HIV.

The rearrangement joins TRBV5-6 to TRBJ1-2; 10 nucleotides agree with TRBD1. The CDR3 consists of 13 residues. Trimming took 2 bases from V and 6 from J; bases not matched to a gene: 1. Looked up from germline, CDR1 is SGHDT and CDR2 is YYEEEE. In nucleotides, the CDR3 is TGTGCCAGCAGCTTCGGGACAGGGGATGGCTACACCTTC. Amino acid sequence: CASSFGTGDGYTF.

V is TRBV18 and J is TRBJ2-2; either TRBD1 or TRBD2 may supply D (5 bases each). V was trimmed by 5 bases and J by 6 bases, leaving 16 bases between them. The CDR3 totals 15 residues. CDR1 and CDR2 (germline): KGHSH, LQKENI. The CDR3, as DNA: TGTGCCAGCTCAACTCGGGGCTCTATACCCGGGGAGCTGTTTTTT. Its protein product is CASSTRGSIPGELFF.

The V and J genes are TRBV19 and TRBJ2-3; weak D call: TRBD1 (6 bases). Germline V lookup: CDR1 LNHDA, CDR2 SQIVND (reference sequence). Deletions cut 4 bases from V and 1 base from J, with 12 bases between. This CDR3 spans 15 amino acids. The CDR3 DNA follows: TGTGCCAGTAGTAGGATGGCAGGGGGCACAGATACGCAGTATTTT. This codes for CASSRMAGGTDTQYF.

This chain uses TRBV5-1 with TRBJ2-3; 11 bases are shared with TRBD2. Germline V CDR1 and CDR2: SGHRS, YFSETQ. The ends lost 2 bases at V and 1 base at J; junction bases unmatched: 0. This CDR3 spans 15 amino acids. DNA for the CDR3: TGCGCCAGCAGCTTACTAGCGGGGGGCACAGATACGCAGTATTTT. It is translated as CASSLLAGGTDTQYF.

Written as DNA, the CDR3 is TGTGCCAGCAGCCTCCTTTCGACTAGCGGGAGGCCCTACGAGCAGTACTTC. Protein sequence: CASSLLSTSGRPYEQYF. The rearrangement joins TRBV7-9 to TRBJ2-7; 13 nucleotides align to TRBD2. This CDR3 spans 17 amino acids. J gave up 2 bases and V 5 bases, and 9 bases lay outside the gene matches. Germline CDR1 SEHNR, CDR2 FQNEAQ (reference sequence).

This chain connects TRBV7-2 to TRBJ2-1; 7 bases fit TRBD2. The V gene end was trimmed by 3 bases and the J gene end by 1 base; junction bases not matched to a gene: 6. This CDR3 has 16 residues. The V gene's germline CDR1 is SGHTA and CDR2 FQGNSA. The CDR3 DNA follows: TGTGCCAGCAGCTTTTCTAGCGGACCTTCCTACAATGAGCAGTTCTTC. The encoded protein is CASSFSSGPSYNEQFF.

The rearrangement uses TRBV11-2 and TRBJ2-7, with D uncertain. The germline V gene encodes CDR1 SGHAT and CDR2 FQNNGV. V shed 1 base and J shed 5 bases, with 12 bases lying between them. The CDR3 runs 14 residues. The CDR3 nucleotides read TGTGCCAGCAGCTTAGGGGGTGTAAGGAACGAGCAGTACTTC. Its protein is CASSLGGVRNEQYF. The whole variable domain, filled in from reference TRBV11-2 and TRBJ2-7, reads EAGVAQSPRYKIIEKRQSVAFWCNPISGHATLYWYQQILGQGPKLLIQFQNNGVVDDSQLPKDRFSAERLKGVDSTLKIQPAKLEDSAVYLCASSLGGVRNEQYFGPGTRLTVT.

This clone was found once. V usage is TRBV27 and J usage is TRBJ1-1, with D unclear. V shed 1 base and J shed 0 bases, with 15 bases lying between them. This CDR3 region has 17 residues. The V gene's germline CDR1 is MNHEY and CDR2 SMNVEV (reference sequence). CDR3 residues: CASSLLAERQVNTEAFF. DNA of the CDR3: TGTGCCAGCAGTTTATTGGCGGAGCGGCAGGTGAACACTGAAGCTTTCTTT.

The chain has TRBV7-9 and TRBJ1-1, with unresolved D. The ends were cut back, 2 bases at V and 2 bases at J, with 9 bases in the middle. In germline, CDR1 is SEHNR, CDR2 FQNEAQ (reference sequence). The length of the CDR3 is 14 residues. CDR3 amino acids: CASSLFAGNTEAFF. As DNA, the CDR3 is TGTGCCAGCAGCTTATTCGCAGGTAACACTGAAGCTTTCTTT.

The rearrangement uses TRBV6-6 and TRBJ2-7; D is unresolved. The CDR3 contains 13 residues. Germline assignment: CDR1 MNHNY and CDR2 SVGAGI (reference sequence). V lost 5 bases and J lost 0, with 8 bases in between. CDR3 loop: CASSRDGSYEQYF. In DNA form, the CDR3 reads TGTGCCAGCAGTAGGGATGGCTCCTACGAGCAGTACTTC.

This chain connects TRBV6-5 to TRBJ2-7; a possible D gene is TRBD1 (5 bases). Germline CDR1 reads MNHEY; CDR2 reads SVGAGI. Trimming pared 2 bases from V and 2 bases from J, leaving 10 bases between. The CDR3 covers 14 residues. The CDR3 loop reads CASSYRQPPYEQYF. DNA for the CDR3: TGTGCCAGCAGTTACAGACAGCCCCCCTACGAGCAGTACTTC.

The chain has TRBV7-8 and TRBJ2-7; D may be TRBD1 (6 bases). V gave up 5 bases and J gave up 1 base, with 15 bases separating them. The CDR3 runs to 15 residues. Per the germline V gene, CDR1 is SGHVS and CDR2 is FQNEAQ. CDR3 DNA sequence: TGTGCCAGCAGCCCCCTGGACAGAACTTCCTACGAGCAGTACTTC. Protein sequence: CASSPLDRTSYEQYF.

J is TRBJ1-2 and V is TRBV29-1; maybe TRBD1 (5 bases). This CDR3 has 14 residues. The germline CDR1 and CDR2 sequences are SQVTM and ANQGSEA. Trimming pared 1 base from V and 5 bases from J, leaving 14 bases between. The CDR3 here is CSVEGEGTDYGYTF. The CDR3 region has the DNA TGCAGCGTTGAAGGGGAGGGGACCGATTATGGCTACACCTTC.

Comment on this clone: Other DNA sequences in this specimen translate into the identical CDR3. The chain employs TRBV6-1 and TRBJ1-1; possible D gene TRBD1, 6 bases. V shed 5 bases and J shed 5 bases, with 12 bases lying between them. Germline CDR1 is MNHNS and CDR2 is SASEGT. The CDR3 covers 13 residues. In DNA form, the CDR3 reads TGTGCCAGCAGTCCTACAGGGCTGACTGAAGCTTTCTTT. This sequence encodes CASSPTGLTEAFF.

The V gene is TRBV4-3, the J gene TRBJ2-7, with D hard to call. Per germline, CDR1 LGHNA and CDR2 YSLEER. The CDR3 extends over 14 amino acids. Trimming stripped 0 bases from V and 3 bases from J, with 9 bases between. The DNA of the CDR3 is TGCGCCAGCAGCCAAGATCCTAACAGCTACGAGCAGTACTTC. Protein product: CASSQDPNSYEQYF.

The J gene is TRBJ2-5, the V gene TRBV18, with TRBD2 as a possible D gene (6 bases). The CDR3 extends over 14 amino acids. Germline CDR1 is KGHSH and CDR2 is LQKENI. V was shortened by 3 bases and J by 4 bases, with 12 bases between the two germline ends. CDR3 in amino acids: CASSPPGGGETQYF. The CDR3 bases are TGTGCCAGCTCACCTCCTGGGGGAGGAGAGACCCAGTACTTC.

The V call is TRBV6-6, the J call TRBJ1-1, with 7 bases matching TRBD1. CDR3 size: 15 residues. V dropped 2 bases and J dropped 5; count of bases not matched to a gene: 8. Germline values: CDR1 MNHNY, CDR2 SVGAGI (reference sequence). The CDR3 sequence is CASSYRRDSITEAFF. The DNA for the CDR3 is TGTGCCAGCAGTTACCGCCGGGACAGTATAACTGAAGCTTTCTTT.

The chain couples TRBV10-2 to TRBJ1-6, with a possible D match to TRBD1 (5 bases). Germline assignment: CDR1 WSHSY and CDR2 SAAADI. CDR3 size: 16 residues. Between the trimmed V and J ends, which lost 3 bases and 7 bases, there was a span of 16 bases. CDR3 coding DNA: TGCGCCAGCAGTGATTCCAGGGTCGAGTACAATTCACCCCTCCACTTT. Its translation is CASSDSRVEYNSPLHF.

A single count supports this clone. The chain uses TRBV19 and TRBJ1-1; 8 positions match TRBD1. Germline CDR1 and CDR2: LNHDA and SQIVND (reference sequence). The CDR3 contains 14 residues. The J segment lost 7 bases and the V segment lost 7 bases, leaving 11 bases of the junction unmatched. DNA for the CDR3: TGTGCCAGTATCGACAGGGGTCCCCAAGATGAAGCTTTCTTT. Translation gives CASIDRGPQDEAFF. The variable domain in full, with the rest retrieved from reference TRBV19 and TRBJ1-1, is DGGITQSPKYLFRKEGQNVTLSCEQNLNHDAMYWYRQDPGQGLRLIYYSQIVNDFQKGDIAEGYSVSREKKESFPLTVTSAQKNPTAFYLCASIDRGPQDEAFFGQGTRLTVV.